Listed below are T cell receptor beta chains from one sample, sequenced in a study of blood T cells in healthy people across ages. One entry per CDR3 protein, called by TCRdb with MiXCR from the 5' RACE reads. The repertoire holds about 780,000 distinct CDR3 sequences, around a quarter seen once, with about 3% in the top ten. The data also belong to a second study, concerning T cells of mothers and their children.

Sample: blood. Receptor source: a boy aged 5-17 years in good health. Both conserved end residues are part of each CDR3. A D gene is named only where the DNA matches it firmly. The size field is filled for only some rows; it gives once, few, many or a size class.

D gene	V gene	J gene	clone size	CDR3 protein	CDR3 DNA
TRBD1	TRBV7-9	TRBJ1-2	NA	CASSLAGGAFHYGYTF	TGTGCCAGCAGCTTAGCAGGGGGCGCGTTTCACTATGGCTACACCTTC
NA	TRBV7-9	TRBJ1-1	NA	CASSLELANTEAFF	TGTGCCAGCAGCTTAGAGTTGGCGAACACTGAAGCTTTCTTT
NA	TRBV20-1	TRBJ1-1	NA	CSASSQGIGSEAFF	TGCAGTGCTAGCTCCCAGGGGATAGGCTCTGAAGCTTTCTTT
NA	TRBV24-1	TRBJ2-1	NA	CATSDTPPGNNEQFF	TGTGCCACCAGTGATACCCCCCCGGGGAACAATGAGCAGTTCTTC
NA	TRBV7-8	TRBJ1-3	few	CASSLGGGTSGNTIYF	TGTGCCAGCAGTCTCGGGGGAGGCACCTCTGGAAACACCATATATTTT
TRBD2	TRBV6-6	TRBJ2-4	NA	CASSFQGLAVDRKNIQYF	TGTGCCAGCAGTTTTCAGGGACTAGCGGTTGATCGCAAAAACATTCAGTACTTC
TRBD1	TRBV3-1	TRBJ2-7	few	CASSLPGQVPYEQYF	TGTGCCAGCAGCCTGCCGGGACAGGTACCCTACGAGCAGTACTTC
TRBD2	TRBV7-8	TRBJ2-1	NA	CASSSPGGPYNEQFF	TGTGCCAGCAGCTCTCCGGGGGGGCCCTACAATGAGCAGTTCTTC
NA	TRBV7-2	TRBJ2-1	NA	CASSPERSYNEQFF	TGTGCCAGCAGCCCCGAGCGCTCCTACAATGAGCAGTTCTTC
NA	TRBV20-1	TRBJ2-2	few	CSAREVTGELFF	TGCAGTGCTAGAGAAGTAACCGGGGAGCTGTTTTTT
NA	TRBV5-1	TRBJ2-3	NA	CASSSAAGRTDTQYF	TGCGCCAGCAGCTCGGCGGCGGGTCGCACAGATACGCAGTATTTT
TRBD2	TRBV24-1	TRBJ2-1	few	CATSGQTSGVGNEQFF	TGTGCCACCAGTGGCCAGACTAGCGGGGTGGGCAATGAGCAGTTCTTC
NA	TRBV20-1	TRBJ2-4	few	CSATQGGKNIQYF	TGCAGTGCTACCCAGGGGGGCAAAAACATTCAGTACTTC
NA	TRBV10-3	TRBJ2-6	NA	CAIRPDPGANVLTF	TGTGCCATCCGTCCTGACCCGGGGGCCAACGTCCTGACTTTC
NA	TRBV25-1	TRBJ2-5	few	CAAKGETQYF	TGTGCCGCTAAGGGAGAGACCCAGTACTTC
TRBD2	TRBV9	TRBJ2-3	NA	CASSVFSPTSGRTDTQYF	TGTGCCAGCAGCGTATTTTCCCCCACTAGCGGGAGAACAGATACGCAGTATTTT
NA	TRBV12-5	TRBJ2-7	NA	CASGAGRESSYEQYF	TGTGCTAGTGGCGCAGGCCGCGAAAGCTCCTACGAGCAGTACTTC
NA	TRBV7-2	TRBJ1-4	few	CASSSRGRPNEKLFF	TGTGCCAGCAGCTCGAGGGGTAGGCCTAATGAAAAACTGTTTTTT
NA	TRBV7-9	TRBJ1-1	few	CASTVREAEAFF	TGTGCCAGCACCGTAAGGGAAGCTGAAGCTTTCTTT
NA	TRBV11-2	TRBJ2-7	NA	CASSLDVKYEQYF	TGTGCCAGCAGCTTAGATGTAAAGTACGAGCAGTACTTC
NA	TRBV12-5	TRBJ1-5	once	CASGLRSSQPQHF	TGTGCTAGTGGTTTGCGGAGTAGTCAGCCCCAGCATTTT
NA	TRBV13	TRBJ2-5	few	CASRIKGGQETQYF	TGTGCCAGCCGCATAAAGGGTGGACAAGAGACCCAGTACTTC
TRBD1	TRBV7-3	TRBJ2-1	few	CASSPQPGTGLYNEQFF	TGTGCCAGCAGCCCGCAACCCGGGACAGGGCTCTACAATGAGCAGTTCTTC
NA	TRBV6-5	TRBJ1-3	few	CASRRSGIGGNTIYF	TGTGCCAGCAGACGTAGTGGAATTGGGGGAAACACCATATATTTT
NA	TRBV5-5	TRBJ2-7	NA	CASSYGPPTEQYF	TGTGCCAGCAGCTACGGACCCCCTACGGAGCAGTACTTC
NA	TRBV15	TRBJ2-2	NA	CATSRLSGRNTGELFF	TGTGCCACCAGCAGATTAAGCGGGCGGAACACCGGGGAGCTGTTTTTT
NA	TRBV6-6	TRBJ2-7	few	CASSLRDSNSGEQYF	TGTGCCAGCAGCCTCCGGGACTCCAATTCAGGCGAGCAGTACTTC
NA	TRBV29-1	TRBJ2-5	few	CSVPRGVGETQYF	TGCAGCGTTCCCAGGGGCGTTGGAGAGACCCAGTACTTC